This T cell receptor beta chain was identified during a study of metastatic and nonmetastatic thyroid tumors. The wider study: Thyroid patients, malignant and benign, had repertoires compared across blood and tumor or nodule tissue. Points from the study as a whole: Reported TCR beta diversity, measured in blood and tumor, was significantly higher for malignant thyroid tumors than for benign nodules.

By sample share, this clone is medium-sized (0.01 to 0.1%). Its cognate antigen is unknown. Original processing methods: What underpinned the distant-metastasis classifier for papillary thyroid cancer was the set of CDR3 differences across clinicopathological groups. Using MiXCR, TCRdb re-called clones from the PCR reads. The V and J calls come from TCRdb's annotation, not from the publication. This repertoire shows 4,500 to 6,500 clones, approximately 18% found once; its top ten account for approximately 6.4%. Ahead of thyroid surgery, no patient had received treatment of any kind. The CDR3 is 14 amino acids. J gave up 8 bases and V 7 bases, and 9 bases lay outside the gene matches. Germline V gives CDR1 MNHNS, CDR2 SASEGT.

This chain connects TRBV6-1 to TRBJ1-4, with 8 bases fitting TRBD1. The sample was adjacent normal tissue. The clonotype originates from a female donor with papillary thyroid cancer or a benign thyroid nodule (not recorded which). Some clones in this sample may be carry-over from other donors' samples. The DNA of the CDR3 is TGTGCCAGCACTCGACAGGGGCGAGGGGAAAAACTGTTTTTT. Its translation: CASTRQGRGEKLFF.